The 23 T cell receptor beta chains below all came from one sample that was sequenced in a study of T cells after yellow fever vaccination. TCRdb called the 5' RACE reads again in MiXCR, with one record for every CDR3 protein. Here the sample spans 160,000 or so distinct CDR3 sequences, approximately 6.8% being singletons. The sequenced sample was CD4+ T cells sorted from PBMCs, obtained 5 to 6 days after the first yellow fever vaccination. The receptors here all came from a young man who received the YFV17D yellow fever vaccine.

At least ten counts were recorded for this clonotype. The gene calls are TRBV4-3 and TRBJ2-1; D unresolved. Trimming stripped 1 base from V and 7 bases from J, with 5 bases between. The CDR3 runs to 12 residues. Germline CDR1 is LGHNA and CDR2 is YSLEER. CDR3 nucleotide sequence: TGCGCCAGCAGCCAAGTTGGGAATGAGCAGTTCTTC. It codes for CASSQVGNEQFF.

The sample holds many counts of this clonotype. The V and J genes are TRBV11-2 and TRBJ1-6; no firm D call. V was pared by 3 bases and J by 6 bases, with 9 bases between. The CDR3 consists of 14 residues. The germline V gene has CDR1 SGHAT and CDR2 FQNNGV. CDR3 in amino acids: CASSFYGPNSPLHF. For the CDR3, the DNA is TGTGCCAGCAGCTTTTACGGCCCTAATTCACCCCTCCACTTT.

This clonotype was seen many times. J is TRBJ2-7 and V is TRBV7-2; the match to TRBD2 covers 8 bases. Germline V lookup: CDR1 SGHTA, CDR2 FQGNSA. This CDR3 region has 17 residues. The V segment lost 5 bases and the J segment 2 bases; nucleotides outside the gene matches: 14. The CDR3 DNA is TGTGCCAGCAGCCCCCAAACGGGGGGGGCCGCTACCTACGAGCAGTACTTC. This gives the protein CASSPQTGGAATYEQYF. The complete variable domain, with remaining parts taken from reference TRBV7-2 and TRBJ2-7, reads GAGVSQSPSNKVTEKGKDVELRCDPISGHTALYWYRQSLGQGLEFLIYFQGNSAPDKSGLPSDRFSAERTGGSVSTLTIQRTQQEDSAVYLCASSPQTGGAATYEQYFGPGTRLTVT.

This clonotype showed up many times. The chain combines TRBV5-1 with TRBJ1-4; D might be TRBD1 (6 bases). The CDR3 is made up of 16 amino acids. The germline V gene encodes CDR1 SGHRS and CDR2 YFSETQ. V lost 3 bases to trimming and J lost 0 bases, with 12 bases between them. The CDR3 loop reads CASSSTGSATNEKLFF. CDR3 nucleotide sequence: TGCGCCAGCAGCTCTACAGGGTCTGCAACTAATGAAAAACTGTTTTTT.

The rearrangement uses TRBV4-2 and TRBJ1-2; TRBD1 aligns across 9 bases. This CDR3 spans 15 amino acids. V gave up 1 base and J gave up 8 bases; unmatched junction bases: 8. The germline V gene has CDR1 LGHNA and CDR2 YNFKEQ. CDR3 residues: CASSQAGQGSVGYTF. The CDR3 coding sequence is TGTGCCAGCAGCCAAGCGGGACAGGGATCTGTCGGCTACACCTTC.

This clonotype was detected ten times or more. The chain employs TRBV25-1 and TRBJ2-1, with D maybe TRBD2 (5 bases). The germline gives CDR1 MGHDK, CDR2 SYGVNS. The ends were cut back, 0 bases at V and 8 bases at J, with 11 bases in the middle. This CDR3 has 14 residues. CDR3 DNA: TGTGCCAGCAGTGAATATGCCCGGGGTCATGAGCAGTTCTTC. Its protein product is CASSEYARGHEQFF.

This clonotype was seen more than once but under ten times. The genes are TRBV11-2 and TRBJ1-3; D remains ambiguous. CDR1 SGHAT and CDR2 FQNNGV come from the germline V gene. Trimming took 2 bases from V and 4 from J, leaving 6 bases between them. CDR3 length: 13 residues. The DNA of the CDR3 is TGTGCCAGCAGCTTATCCCGGGGAAACACCATATATTTT. It translates to CASSLSRGNTIYF. Combining the CDR3 with reference TRBV11-2 and TRBJ1-3 gives the whole variable domain EAGVAQSPRYKIIEKRQSVAFWCNPISGHATLYWYQQILGQGPKLLIQFQNNGVVDDSQLPKDRFSAERLKGVDSTLKIQPAKLEDSAVYLCASSLSRGNTIYFGEGSWLTVV.

The genes are TRBV7-6 and TRBJ2-7; D is unclear. In germline, CDR1 is SGHVS, CDR2 FNYEAQ. This CDR3 is built from 13 residues. V was cut by 4 bases and J by 4 bases, with 11 bases left in between. The CDR3 region has the DNA TGTGCCAGCAGCTCTAACGCGGTTTACGAGCAGTACTTC. Protein sequence: CASSSNAVYEQYF.

This clonotype was counted ten times or more. The chain combines TRBV7-9 with TRBJ1-1; TRBD1 agrees at 7 bases. The CDR3 runs 13 residues. Germline CDR1 SEHNR, CDR2 FQNEAQ (reference sequence). Unmatched junction bases numbered 5, after V lost 3 bases and J lost 7 bases. The CDR3 DNA sequence: TGTGCCAGCAGCTTCTACAGGGGAGGTGAAGCTTTCTTT. It codes for CASSFYRGGEAFF.

This clonotype was detected only a few times. This chain links TRBV5-6 with TRBJ1-1; D is ambiguous. V was clipped by 0 bases and J by 0 bases, with 12 bases between them. Germline CDR1 is SGHDT and CDR2 is YYEEEE. The CDR3 runs to 16 residues. DNA for the CDR3: TGTGCCAGCAGCTTGGGAGGGTGGGCTATGAACACTGAAGCTTTCTTT. Translating gives CASSLGGWAMNTEAFF.

The V call is TRBV7-2, the J call TRBJ1-2; D call uncertain. Germline loops: CDR1 SGHTA, CDR2 FQGNSA. V gave up 2 bases and J gave up 7 bases, with 14 bases separating them. The CDR3 consists of 14 residues. The chain's CDR3 is CASSLRPTGSGYTF. The CDR3 DNA is TGTGCCAGCAGCTTAAGGCCGACGGGGTCTGGCTACACCTTC.

The V gene is TRBV7-2, the J gene TRBJ1-1; no definite D call. The CDR3 is 12 residues long. Germline V CDR1 and CDR2: SGHTA, FQGNSA. V was pared by 4 bases and J by 5 bases, with 8 bases between. CDR3 in amino acids: CASSSDVTEAFF. The CDR3 region has the DNA TGTGCCAGCAGCTCCGATGTAACTGAAGCTTTCTTT.

The chain is built from TRBV7-2 and TRBJ2-1; possible D gene TRBD1, 5 bases. The CDR3 runs 13 residues. V lost 1 base and J lost 9, with 10 bases in between. Germline V gene sequence: CDR1 SGHTA, CDR2 FQGNSA. Here the CDR3 DNA reads TGTGCCAGCAGCTTAGAGTTGGGGCGTGAGCAGTTCTTC. Its translation is CASSLELGREQFF.

This clonotype was counted many times. The V call is TRBV12-3 or TRBV12-4, the J call TRBJ1-2; D is unresolved. The V end lost 2 bases, the J end lost 5 bases, and 6 bases lay between the germline ends. The CDR3 is 12 residues long. CDR3 protein: CASSLTGYGYTF. The CDR3 DNA sequence: TGTGCCAGCAGTTTAACGGGTTATGGCTACACCTTC.

The rearrangement uses TRBV15 and TRBJ2-5; a weak D match, TRBD2 (6 bases). CDR1 LNHNV and CDR2 YYDKDF come from the germline V gene (reference sequence). The CDR3 spans 16 residues. The V gene lost 5 bases and the J gene lost 2 bases, with 18 bases spanning the gap. The CDR3 spells CATSGLRRGIQETQYF. The DNA of the CDR3 is TGTGCCACCAGCGGCCTCCGCCGCGGGATACAAGAGACCCAGTACTTC.

This clonotype appeared many times. The V and J genes are TRBV9 and TRBJ1-2; 7 bases match TRBD1. The ends lost 1 base at V and 2 bases at J; junction bases unmatched: 5. Germline lookup yields CDR1 SGDLS and CDR2 YYNGEE. The CDR3 covers 15 residues. The CDR3 reads CASSVTGTENYGYTF. The CDR3 region has the DNA TGTGCCAGCAGCGTAACGGGGACAGAGAACTATGGCTACACCTTC.

Ten or more counts support this clonotype. V is TRBV2 and J is TRBJ2-1, with TRBD1 as a possible D gene (5 bases). Trimming took 2 bases from V and 3 from J, leaving 11 bases between them. CDR1 is SNHLY and CDR2 is FYNNEI in the germline V gene. There are 15 residues in the CDR3. CDR3 coding DNA: TGTGCCAGCAGTGAACAGGGTTTCGGCTACAATGAGCAGTTCTTC. Amino acids: CASSEQGFGYNEQFF.

This clonotype occurred many times. This rearrangement joins TRBV12-3 or TRBV12-4 to TRBJ2-5; no reliable D call. The CDR3 is made up of 13 amino acids. V was cut by 6 bases and J by 2 bases, with 10 bases left in between. This CDR3 reads CASRYSQQETQYF. CDR3 nucleotides: TGTGCCAGCAGGTACAGCCAGCAAGAGACCCAGTACTTC.

The chain couples TRBV20-1 to TRBJ2-5; D is possibly TRBD2 (5 bases). CDR1 and CDR2 (germline): DFQATT, SNEGSKA (reference sequence). The CDR3 sequence is 16 residues long. The CDR3 nucleotides read TGCTGCGCTAGAGATCTGTACCAACCTCGAGGGGAGACCCAGTACTTC. As protein: CCARDLYQPRGETQYF.

This clonotype has ten or more counts. DNA for the CDR3: TGTGCCAGCAGTCCAGGGGGGGGGGACGGCTCCTACGAGCAGTACGTC. This codes for CASSPGGGDGSYEQYV. The rearrangement links TRBV28 to TRBJ2-7; D is perhaps TRBD1 or TRBD2 (7 bases each). V was pared by 5 bases and J by 0 bases, with 17 bases between. Germline-derived CDR1 and CDR2 are MDHEN and SYDVKM. CDR3 length: 16 residues.

Many counts were recorded for this clonotype. The chain is built from TRBV15 and TRBJ2-7; D gene unclear. This CDR3 has 14 residues. Germline V gene sequence: CDR1 LNHNV, CDR2 YYDKDF (reference sequence). Trimming stripped 0 bases from V and 4 bases from J, with 10 bases between. The CDR3 nucleotides read TGTGCCACCAGCAGAGATCTTGGCAGATACGAGCAGTACGTC. It specifies CATSRDLGRYEQYV.

In this sample, this clonotype turned up many times. The chain links TRBV7-2 to TRBJ1-6; the D gene is possibly TRBD1 (6 bases). V was clipped by 3 bases and J by 6 bases, with 15 bases between them. Germline-derived CDR1 and CDR2 are SGHTA and FQGNSA. The CDR3 spans 16 residues. CDR3 in DNA: TGTGCCAGCAGCTTTGACAGGTCCCCTGGTAATTCACCCCTCCACTTT. This gives the protein CASSFDRSPGNSPLHF.

This clonotype was detected ten times or more. The CDR3, as DNA: TGTGCCACCAGTGACCCCAATCAGCCCCAGCATTTT. It is translated as CATSDPNQPQHF. The V and J genes are TRBV24-1 and TRBJ1-5, with D hard to call. Trimming removed 4 bases at V and 3 bases at J, with 3 bases between. The CDR3 is 12 amino acids. CDR1 and CDR2 from the germline V gene are KGHDR and SFDVKD.